This T cell receptor beta chain was profiled in a study of brain T cells in children with intractable seizures. Study observations and caveats: Viral specificity was inferred only from CDR3 similarity; HCMV serostatus was unknown. Absence of clones before surgery may stem from lower sequencing depth.

Germline V CDR1 and CDR2: SEHNR, FQNEAQ (reference sequence). CDR3 length: 13 residues. V shed 1 base and J shed 3 bases, with 7 bases lying between them. Surgery cases with the highest brain T cell transcript signatures were chosen for sequencing. At least one anti-epileptic drug was given before surgery. This clone was found a few times. Its antigen is unknown. The data were produced by immunoSEQ multiplex PCR, yet TCRdb's version contains in-frame clones alone and is incomplete. The sample holds 110,000 or so clones, around 94% seen once. The sequence came from a boy younger than two with hemimegalencephaly and intractable seizures. The chain uses TRBV7-9 and TRBJ2-7; possible D gene TRBD2, 5 bases. Sequenced material: peripheral blood, taken at surgery. The CDR3 nucleotides are TGTGCCAGCAGCTTAGGAGGGAACTACGAGCAGTACTTC. Residues: CASSLGGNYEQYF.